These 8 T cell receptor beta chains came from one sample sequenced in a study of T cell responses to AZD1222 COVID-19 vaccine. This table comes from immunoSEQ multiplex PCR, and its TCRdb copy is limited to in-frame clones, with some not included. The sample carries about 120,000 clones, 92% recorded once. Sample: peripheral blood, taken 28 days after the second AZD1222 dose. These receptors all stem from an adult who received the AZD1222 COVID-19 vaccine.

The V and J genes are TRBV5-8 and TRBJ1-5; D not resolved. Trimming stripped 1 base from V and 6 bases from J, with 5 bases between. The CDR3 consists of 12 residues. Per germline, CDR1 SGHTS and CDR2 YDEGEE. Here the CDR3 reads CASSLSGQPQHF. CDR3 in DNA: TGTGCCAGCAGCTTGTCCGGTCAGCCCCAGCATTTT.

V is TRBV2 and J is TRBJ1-2; no clear D. CDR3 length: 12 amino acids. Per the germline V gene, CDR1 is SNHLY and CDR2 is FYNNEI. V was pared by 5 bases and J by 5 bases, with 9 bases between. DNA for the CDR3: TGTGCCAGCAGTCCTACGGATTATGGCTACACCTTC. This encodes CASSPTDYGYTF. Full variable domain (rest looked up from reference TRBV2 and TRBJ1-2): EPEVTQTPSHQVTQMGQEVILRCVPISNHLYFYWYRQILGQKVEFLVSFYNNEISEKSEIFDDQFSVERPDGSNFTLKIRSTKLEDSAMYFCASSPTDYGYTFGSGTRLTVV.

This chain connects TRBV9 to TRBJ2-2, with 10 bases lining up with TRBD2. The CDR3 has 15 residues. The junction had 3 bases not matched to a gene; V was cut back by 5 bases and J by 2 bases. CDR1 and CDR2 from the germline V gene are SGDLS and YYNGEE. The CDR3 sequence is CASRGTSANTGELFF. CDR3 nucleotides: TGTGCCAGCAGAGGGACTAGCGCAAACACCGGGGAGCTGTTTTTT.

The chain has TRBV10-2 and TRBJ2-5; TRBD2 might be the D (5 bases). V shed 1 base and J shed 2 bases, with 5 bases lying between them. The CDR3 is 13 amino acids. Germline V gene data show CDR1 as WSHSY and CDR2 as SAAADI. The CDR3 DNA follows: TGCGCCAGCAGTGAGTGGGAGCAAGAGACCCAGTACTTC. This sequence encodes CASSEWEQETQYF.

The J gene is TRBJ1-2, the V gene TRBV30; perhaps TRBD1 as D (6 bases). Trimming shortened V by 2 bases and J by 6 bases, and 10 bases separated the two germline ends. There are 12 residues in the CDR3. CDR1 is GTSNPN, CDR2 SVGIG, per germline (reference sequence). The CDR3 reads CAWSTPGDGYTF. The DNA of the CDR3 is TGTGCCTGGAGTACCCCAGGGGATGGCTACACCTTC.

This clone is a singleton in its sample. The rearrangement links TRBV5-4 to TRBJ2-6; 9 bases map to TRBD1. This CDR3 spans 19 amino acids. Germline loops: CDR1 SGHNT, CDR2 YYREEE (reference sequence). V shed 4 bases, J shed 0 bases, and the junction held 11 bases outside the gene matches. CDR3 in amino acids: CASSKIQGAFSSGANVLTF. CDR3 DNA sequence: TGTGCCAGCAGCAAAATACAGGGGGCGTTCTCCTCTGGGGCCAACGTCCTGACTTTC.

The rearrangement joins TRBV7-6 to TRBJ1-1; 8 bases align to TRBD1. CDR3 size: 15 residues. V lost 0 bases, J lost 1 base, and 1 base stayed unmatched. The germline gives CDR1 SGHVS, CDR2 FNYEAQ. CDR3: CASSLAGTGNTEAFF. The CDR3 region has the DNA TGTGCCAGCAGCTTAGCCGGGACAGGGAACACTGAAGCTTTCTTT.

The chain couples TRBV5-8 to TRBJ1-2, with D uncertain. CDR3 length: 13 residues. The germline gives CDR1 SGHTS, CDR2 YDEGEE. The V end was cut by 2 bases, the J end by 8 bases, with 13 bases between. In DNA form, the CDR3 reads TGTGCCAGCAGCTTTGATGATCCGTACGGCTACACCTTC. Its protein product is CASSFDDPYGYTF.